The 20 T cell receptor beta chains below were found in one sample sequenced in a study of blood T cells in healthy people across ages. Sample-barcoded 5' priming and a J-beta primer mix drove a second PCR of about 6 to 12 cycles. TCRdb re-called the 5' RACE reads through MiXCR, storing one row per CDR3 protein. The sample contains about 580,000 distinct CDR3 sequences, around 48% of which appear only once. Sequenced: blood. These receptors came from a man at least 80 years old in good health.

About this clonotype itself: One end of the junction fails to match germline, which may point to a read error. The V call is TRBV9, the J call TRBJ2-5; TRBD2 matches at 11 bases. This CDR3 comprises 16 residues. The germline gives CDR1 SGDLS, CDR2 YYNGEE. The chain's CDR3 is CAGSTSGTSGQETQYF. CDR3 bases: TGTGCCGGCAGCACCTCCGGGACTAGCGGACAAGAGACCCAGTACTTC.

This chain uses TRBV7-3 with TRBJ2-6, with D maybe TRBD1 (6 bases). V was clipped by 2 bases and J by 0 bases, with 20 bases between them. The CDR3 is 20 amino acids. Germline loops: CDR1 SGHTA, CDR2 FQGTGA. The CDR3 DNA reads TGTGCCAGCAGCTTACACAGGGTAACATTGAGGGACTCTGGGGCCAACGTCCTGACTTTC. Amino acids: CASSLHRVTLRDSGANVLTF. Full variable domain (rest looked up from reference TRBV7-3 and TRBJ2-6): GAGVSQTPSNKVTEKGKYVELRCDPISGHTALYWYRQSLGQGPEFLIYFQGTGAADDSGLPNDRFFAVRPEGSVSTLKIQRTERGDSAVYLCASSLHRVTLRDSGANVLTFGAGSRLTVL.

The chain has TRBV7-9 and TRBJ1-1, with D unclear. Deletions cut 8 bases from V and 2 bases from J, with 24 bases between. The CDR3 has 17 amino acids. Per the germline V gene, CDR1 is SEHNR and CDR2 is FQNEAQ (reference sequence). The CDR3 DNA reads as TGTGCCAGCGGACGATTGAGTACCCCAAACCTTAACACTGAAGCTTTCTTT. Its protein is CASGRLSTPNLNTEAFF.

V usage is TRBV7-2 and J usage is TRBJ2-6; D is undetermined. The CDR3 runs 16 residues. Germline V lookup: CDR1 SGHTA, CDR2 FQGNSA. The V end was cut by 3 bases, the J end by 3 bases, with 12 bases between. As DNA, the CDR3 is TGTGCCAGCAGCTTCTGGGGTAGGGTTGGGGCCAACGTCCTGACTTTC. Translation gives CASSFWGRVGANVLTF.

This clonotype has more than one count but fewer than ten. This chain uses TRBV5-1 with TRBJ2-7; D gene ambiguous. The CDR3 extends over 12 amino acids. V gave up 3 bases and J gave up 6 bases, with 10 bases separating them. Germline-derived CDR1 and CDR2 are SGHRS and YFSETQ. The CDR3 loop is CASSSSLREQYF. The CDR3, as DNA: TGCGCCAGCAGCTCGTCCCTTCGCGAGCAGTACTTC.

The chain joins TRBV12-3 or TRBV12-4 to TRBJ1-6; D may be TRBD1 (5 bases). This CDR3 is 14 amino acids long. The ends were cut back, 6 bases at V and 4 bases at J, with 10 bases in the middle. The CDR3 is CASRPGRYNSPLHF. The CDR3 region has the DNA TGTGCCAGCAGGCCGGGACGGTATAATTCACCCCTCCACTTT.

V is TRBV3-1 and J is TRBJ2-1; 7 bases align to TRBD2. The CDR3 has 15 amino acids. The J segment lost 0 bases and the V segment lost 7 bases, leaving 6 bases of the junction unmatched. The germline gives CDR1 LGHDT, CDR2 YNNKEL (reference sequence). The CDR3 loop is CASNHPGGSYNEQFF. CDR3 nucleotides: TGTGCCAGCAACCACCCGGGGGGCTCCTACAATGAGCAGTTCTTC.

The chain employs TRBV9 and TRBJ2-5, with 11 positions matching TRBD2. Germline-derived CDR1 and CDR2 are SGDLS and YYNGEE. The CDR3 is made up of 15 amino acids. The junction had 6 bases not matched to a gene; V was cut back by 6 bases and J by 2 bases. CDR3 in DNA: TGTGCCAGCAACCCGGGACTAGCGGAGCAAGAGACCCAGTACTTC. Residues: CASNPGLAEQETQYF.

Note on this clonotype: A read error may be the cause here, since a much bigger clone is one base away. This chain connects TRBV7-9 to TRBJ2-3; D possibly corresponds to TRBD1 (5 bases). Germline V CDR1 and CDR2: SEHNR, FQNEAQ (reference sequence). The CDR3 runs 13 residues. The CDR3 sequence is CASSLVGTGTQYF. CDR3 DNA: TGTGCCAGCAGCTTAGTAGGCACAGGTACGCAGTATTTT.

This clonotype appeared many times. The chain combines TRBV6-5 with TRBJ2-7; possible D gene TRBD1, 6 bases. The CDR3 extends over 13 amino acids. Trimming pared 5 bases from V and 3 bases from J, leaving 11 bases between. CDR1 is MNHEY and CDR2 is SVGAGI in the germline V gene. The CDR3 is CASSRTDNYEQYF. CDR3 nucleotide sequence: TGTGCCAGCAGTCGGACAGACAACTACGAGCAGTACTTC.

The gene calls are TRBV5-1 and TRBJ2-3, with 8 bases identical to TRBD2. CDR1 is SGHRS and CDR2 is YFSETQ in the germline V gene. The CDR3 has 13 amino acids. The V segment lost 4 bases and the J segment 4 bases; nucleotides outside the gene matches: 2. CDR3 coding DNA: TGCGCCAGCAGCGGACTAGCCGCAGATACGCAGTATTTT. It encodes CASSGLAADTQYF. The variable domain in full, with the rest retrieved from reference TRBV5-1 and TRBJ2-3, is KAGVTQTPRYLIKTRGQQVTLSCSPISGHRSVSWYQQTPGQGLQFLFEYFSETQRNKGNFPGRFSGRQFSNSRSEMNVSTLELGDSALYLCASSGLAADTQYFGPGTRLTVL.

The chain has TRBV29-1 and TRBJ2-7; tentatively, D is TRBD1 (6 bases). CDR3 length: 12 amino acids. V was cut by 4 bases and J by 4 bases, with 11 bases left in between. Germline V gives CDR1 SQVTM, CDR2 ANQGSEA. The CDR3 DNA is TGCAGCGTTGGTTTAACAGGGTACGAGCAGTACTTC. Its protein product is CSVGLTGYEQYF.

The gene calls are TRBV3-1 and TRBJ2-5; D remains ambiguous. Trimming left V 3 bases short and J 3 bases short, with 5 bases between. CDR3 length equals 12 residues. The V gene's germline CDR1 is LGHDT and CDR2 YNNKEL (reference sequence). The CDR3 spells CASSQNKETQYF. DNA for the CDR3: TGTGCCAGCAGCCAGAACAAAGAGACCCAGTACTTC.

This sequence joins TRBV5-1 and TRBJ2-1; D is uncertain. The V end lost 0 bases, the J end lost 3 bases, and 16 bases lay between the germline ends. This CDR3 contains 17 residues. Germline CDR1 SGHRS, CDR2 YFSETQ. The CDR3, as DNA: TGCGCCAGCAGCTTGGTCGCTTCGGGTCAAAACTACAATGAGCAGTTCTTC. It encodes CASSLVASGQNYNEQFF.

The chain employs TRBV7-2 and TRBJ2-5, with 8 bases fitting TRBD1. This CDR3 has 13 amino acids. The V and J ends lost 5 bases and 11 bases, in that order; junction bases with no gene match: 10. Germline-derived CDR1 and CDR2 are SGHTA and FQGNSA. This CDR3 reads CASSLRTGQEQYF. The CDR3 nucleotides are TGTGCCAGCAGCCTTAGGACAGGGCAAGAGCAGTACTTC.

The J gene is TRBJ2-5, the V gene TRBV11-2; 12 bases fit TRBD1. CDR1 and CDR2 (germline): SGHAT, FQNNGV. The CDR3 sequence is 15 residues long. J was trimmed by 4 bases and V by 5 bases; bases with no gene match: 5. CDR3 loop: CASSMGQGARETQYF. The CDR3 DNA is TGTGCCAGCAGCATGGGACAGGGGGCGCGAGAGACCCAGTACTTC. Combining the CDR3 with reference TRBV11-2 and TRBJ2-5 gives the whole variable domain EAGVAQSPRYKIIEKRQSVAFWCNPISGHATLYWYQQILGQGPKLLIQFQNNGVVDDSQLPKDRFSAERLKGVDSTLKIQPAKLEDSAVYLCASSMGQGARETQYFGPGTRLLVL.

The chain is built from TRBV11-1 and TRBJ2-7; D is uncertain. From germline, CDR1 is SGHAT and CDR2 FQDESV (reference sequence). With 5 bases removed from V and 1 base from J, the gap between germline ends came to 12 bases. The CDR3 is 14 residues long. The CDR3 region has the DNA TGTGCCAGCAGCCTCGAACTCGTATCCTACGAGCAGTACTTC. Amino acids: CASSLELVSYEQYF.

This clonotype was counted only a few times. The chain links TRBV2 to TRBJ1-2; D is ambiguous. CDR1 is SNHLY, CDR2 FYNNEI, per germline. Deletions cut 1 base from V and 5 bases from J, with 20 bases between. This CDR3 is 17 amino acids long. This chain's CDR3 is CASSEGGQGRGDYGYTF. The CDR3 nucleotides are TGTGCCAGCAGTGAAGGTGGGCAAGGCCGAGGAGATTATGGCTACACCTTC.

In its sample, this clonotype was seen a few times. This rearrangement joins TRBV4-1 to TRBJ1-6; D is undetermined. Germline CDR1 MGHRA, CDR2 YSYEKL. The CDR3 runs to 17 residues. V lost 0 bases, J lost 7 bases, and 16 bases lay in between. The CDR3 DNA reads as TGCGCCAGCAGCCAAGATGGTATGGCGGAATGGAATTCACCCCTCCACTTT. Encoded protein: CASSQDGMAEWNSPLHF.

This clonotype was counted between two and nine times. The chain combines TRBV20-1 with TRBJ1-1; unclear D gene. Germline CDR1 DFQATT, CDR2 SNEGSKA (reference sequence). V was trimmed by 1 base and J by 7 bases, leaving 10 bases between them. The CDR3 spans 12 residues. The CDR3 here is CSARGSRSEAFF. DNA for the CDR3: TGCAGTGCTAGAGGAAGCCGGAGTGAAGCTTTCTTT.